The 13 T cell receptor beta chains in this list originate from one sample, sequenced in a study of T-cell reconstitution after alpha-beta-depleted transplantation in children. TCRbeta library preparation incorporated unique molecular identifiers. In TCRdb, the PCR reads were re-called with MiXCR into one record per CDR3 protein. This table has fewer than 750,000 distinct CDR3 sequences, roughly 24% appearing once. The sequencing here drew on PBMCs, mostly from graft donor cells, taken 360 days after TCRalphabeta/CD19-depleted stem cell transplant. These receptors originate from a boy under two years old who had a stem cell transplant for acute myeloid leukemia, so the T cells may come from the graft donor.

This clonotype has only a few counts. This chain uses TRBV20-1 with TRBJ2-3; maybe TRBD2 (5 bases). CDR3 length: 14 amino acids. Germline V gives CDR1 DFQATT, CDR2 SNEGSKA (reference sequence). The V end was cut by 0 bases, the J end by 5 bases, with 12 bases between. CDR3 loop: CSAREPGNRDTQYF. In DNA, the CDR3 is TGCAGTGCTAGAGAACCGGGGAATAGAGATACGCAGTATTTT.

This clonotype has at least ten counts. The V gene is TRBV6-5, the J gene TRBJ2-2, with a tentative D call TRBD2 (6 bases). CDR1 MNHEY and CDR2 SVGAGI come from the germline V gene. V was cut by 6 bases and J by 3 bases, with 14 bases left in between. CDR3 length: 15 amino acids. The CDR3 bases are TGTGCCAGCAGCCCCTACGGGGGTTACACCGGGGAGCTGTTTTTT. It is translated as CASSPYGGYTGELFF.

Remarks on this clonotype: As the CDR3 is not closed by the conserved phenylalanine or tryptophan, this likely results from a read error. This rearrangement joins TRBV20-1 to TRBJ2-3; 15 bases are shared with TRBD2. The germline gives CDR1 DFQATT, CDR2 SNEGSKA (reference sequence). Losses at the gene ends were 1 base for V and 3 bases for J; bases not matched to a gene: 8. The CDR3 is 18 residues long. This CDR3 is CSARAAGLAGGHTDTQYS. CDR3 in DNA: TGCAGTGCTAGAGCAGCGGGACTAGCGGGGGGACATACAGATACGCAGTATTCT.

This clonotype was seen only a few times. The chain employs TRBV7-2 and TRBJ2-3; 13 bases agree with TRBD2. Trimming took 6 bases from V and 4 from J; bases not matched to a gene: 7. CDR1 is SGHTA, CDR2 FQGNSA, per germline. The CDR3 is 16 amino acids. The CDR3 sequence: CASSSTSGGGADTQYF. The CDR3 coding sequence is TGTGCCAGCAGTTCCACTAGCGGGGGGGGGGCAGATACGCAGTATTTT.

The table lists this clonotype with many counts. CDR3 bases: TGTGCCAGCAGCCAGGGACCCGGGGGACATGGGGAGACCCAGTACTTC. This codes for CASSQGPGGHGETQYF. The chain is built from TRBV3-1 and TRBJ2-5, with D perhaps TRBD1 or TRBD2 (6 bases each). Trimming cost V 3 bases and J 5 bases, with 19 bases left between them. The germline V gene encodes CDR1 LGHDT and CDR2 YNNKEL (reference sequence). The CDR3 is 16 residues long.

This clonotype was found a few times. J is TRBJ2-5 and V is TRBV5-5; 7 positions match TRBD1. The germline V gene encodes CDR1 SGHKS and CDR2 YYEKEE (reference sequence). The CDR3 has 15 residues. J was trimmed by 2 bases and V by 2 bases; bases with no gene match: 6. CDR3 residues: CASSFRQGTQETQYF. CDR3 DNA: TGTGCCAGCAGCTTTCGACAGGGAACACAAGAGACCCAGTACTTC.

The count of this clonotype is one. Possible read error: a much larger clone is one base away. The chain links TRBV20-1 to TRBJ2-7; a possible D gene is TRBD1 (6 bases). The CDR3 totals 16 residues. Germline lookup yields CDR1 DFQATT and CDR2 SNEGSKA (reference sequence). CDR3 in DNA: TGCTGTGCTAGTGATCGAAGGGACACCCTCTTCTACGAGCAGTACTTC. It specifies CCASDRRDTLFYEQYF.

The rearrangement joins TRBV20-1 to TRBJ2-1; a weak D match, TRBD1 (6 bases). The CDR3 covers 13 residues. Germline V lookup: CDR1 DFQATT, CDR2 SNEGSKA (reference sequence). The V end lost 5 bases, the J end lost 5 bases, and 13 bases lay between the germline ends. Here the CDR3 DNA reads TGCAGTGCTCCGGACAGAGCCAACAATGAGCAGTTCTTC. Translation gives CSAPDRANNEQFF.

A single count supports this clonotype. V and J are TRBV7-8 and TRBJ1-5; tentatively, D is TRBD1 (6 bases). Trimming left V 1 base short and J 0 bases short, with 19 bases between. The CDR3 has 19 amino acids. Germline CDR1 is SGHVS and CDR2 is FQNEAQ. Written as DNA, the CDR3 is TGTGCCAGCAGCTTAGTGGCCGGGGGCGTTATCCCTAGCAATCAGCCCCAGCATTTT. Residues: CASSLVAGGVIPSNQPQHF.

This clonotype was detected ten times or more. V is TRBV29-1 and J is TRBJ1-1; D possibly corresponds to TRBD1 (6 bases). Germline values: CDR1 SQVTM, CDR2 ANQGSEA. V was trimmed by 4 bases and J by 7 bases, leaving 10 bases between them. The length of the CDR3 is 11 residues. CDR3 in amino acids: CSVVGAREAFF. As DNA, the CDR3 is TGCAGCGTTGTGGGGGCGCGTGAAGCTTTCTTT.

J is TRBJ2-5 and V is TRBV20-1, with no clear D. Trimming cost V 2 bases and J 7 bases, with 14 bases left between them. The germline V gene has CDR1 DFQATT and CDR2 SNEGSKA (reference sequence). The length of the CDR3 is 13 residues. The CDR3 nucleotides read TGCAGTGCTAGAAGTCCCCCCTGGGGGACCCAGTACTTC. Its translation: CSARSPPWGTQYF.

This clonotype was counted only a few times. This chain links TRBV20-1 with TRBJ1-1; D ambiguous. The length of the CDR3 is 13 residues. V dropped 3 bases and J dropped 5 bases, with 13 bases sitting between them. Germline V CDR1 and CDR2: DFQATT, SNEGSKA (reference sequence). Here the CDR3 reads CSASQLPETEAFF. Written as DNA, the CDR3 is TGCAGTGCTAGCCAGCTCCCAGAGACTGAAGCTTTCTTT.

In its sample, this clonotype was seen many times. The chain has TRBV28 and TRBJ1-6; 9 bases fit TRBD1. The trim removed 8 bases at V and 9 bases at J, leaving 17 bases unmatched. Germline V CDR1 and CDR2: MDHEN, SYDVKM. The CDR3 sequence is 17 residues long. The CDR3, as DNA: TGTGCCAGCGGAACGCGTTTCGGGACAGGGTGGAGTTCACCCCTCCACTTT. As protein: CASGTRFGTGWSSPLHF.